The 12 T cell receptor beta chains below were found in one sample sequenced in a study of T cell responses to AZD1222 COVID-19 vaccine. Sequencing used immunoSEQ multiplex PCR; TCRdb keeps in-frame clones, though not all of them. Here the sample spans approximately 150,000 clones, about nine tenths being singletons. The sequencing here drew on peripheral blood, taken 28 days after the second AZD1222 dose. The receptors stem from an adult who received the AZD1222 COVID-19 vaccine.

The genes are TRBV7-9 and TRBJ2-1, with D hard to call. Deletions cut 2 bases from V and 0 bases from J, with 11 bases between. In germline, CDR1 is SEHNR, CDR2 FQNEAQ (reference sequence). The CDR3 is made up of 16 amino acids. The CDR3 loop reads CASSLIALGSYNEQFF. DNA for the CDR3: TGTGCCAGCAGCTTAATCGCACTGGGCTCCTACAATGAGCAGTTCTTC.

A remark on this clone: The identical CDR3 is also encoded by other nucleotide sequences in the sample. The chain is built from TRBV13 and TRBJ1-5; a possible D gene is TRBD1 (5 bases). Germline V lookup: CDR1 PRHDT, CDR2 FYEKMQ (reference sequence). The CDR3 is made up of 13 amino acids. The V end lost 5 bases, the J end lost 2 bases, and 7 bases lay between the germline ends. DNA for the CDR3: TGTGCCAGCAGCAGGGACCGCAATCAGCCCCAGCATTTT. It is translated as CASSRDRNQPQHF.

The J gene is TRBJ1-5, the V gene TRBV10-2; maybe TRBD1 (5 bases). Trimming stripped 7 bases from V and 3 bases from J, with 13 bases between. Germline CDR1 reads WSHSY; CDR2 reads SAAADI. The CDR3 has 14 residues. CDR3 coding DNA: TGCGCCAGCACCTCTGGGGCCTACAATCAGCCCCAGCATTTT. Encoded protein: CASTSGAYNQPQHF.

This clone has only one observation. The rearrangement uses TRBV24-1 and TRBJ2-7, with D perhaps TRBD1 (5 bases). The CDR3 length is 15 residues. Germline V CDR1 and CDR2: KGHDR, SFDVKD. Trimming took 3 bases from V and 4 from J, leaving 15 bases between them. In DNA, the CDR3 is TGTGCCACCAGTGATCCCGGGCAGGGTAGTTACGAGCAGTACTTC. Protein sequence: CATSDPGQGSYEQYF.

CDR3 coding DNA: TGCGCCAGCAGCCCCAACCCGGGACAGGGAGGCTATGGCTACACCTTC. The encoded protein is CASSPNPGQGGYGYTF. V gene TRBV5-1 combines with J gene TRBJ1-2; 9 bases fit TRBD1. V shed 4 bases, J shed 4 bases, and the junction held 11 bases outside the gene matches. CDR1 and CDR2 (germline): SGHRS, YFSETQ. The CDR3 sequence is 16 residues long.

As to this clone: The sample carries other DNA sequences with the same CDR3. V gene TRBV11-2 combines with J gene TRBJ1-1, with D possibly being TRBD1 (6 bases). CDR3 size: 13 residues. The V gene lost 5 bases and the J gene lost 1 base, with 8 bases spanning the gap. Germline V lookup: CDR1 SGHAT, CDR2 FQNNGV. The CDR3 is CASSPRGNTEAFF. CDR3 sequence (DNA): TGTGCCAGCAGCCCCAGGGGGAACACTGAAGCTTTCTTT.

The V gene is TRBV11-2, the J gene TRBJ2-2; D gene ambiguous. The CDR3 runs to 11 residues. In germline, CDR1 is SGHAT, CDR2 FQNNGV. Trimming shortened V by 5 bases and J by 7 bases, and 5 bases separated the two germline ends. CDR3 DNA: TGTGCCAGCAGCGAAGGCGGGGAGCTGTTTTTT. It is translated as CASSEGGELFF.

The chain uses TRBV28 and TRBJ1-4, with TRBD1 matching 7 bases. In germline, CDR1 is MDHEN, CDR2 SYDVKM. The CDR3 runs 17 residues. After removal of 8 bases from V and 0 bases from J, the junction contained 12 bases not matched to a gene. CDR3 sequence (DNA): TGTGCCAGCCATGGCCTTGGACAGGCAGCAACTAATGAAAAACTGTTTTTT. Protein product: CASHGLGQAATNEKLFF.

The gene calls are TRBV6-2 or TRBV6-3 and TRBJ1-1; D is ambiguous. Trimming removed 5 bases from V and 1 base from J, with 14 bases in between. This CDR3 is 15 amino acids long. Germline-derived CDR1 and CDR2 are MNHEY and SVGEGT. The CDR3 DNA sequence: TGTGCCAGCAGTAACCCCGGGTCCGGGAACACTGAAGCTTTCTTT. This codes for CASSNPGSGNTEAFF.

CDR3 in amino acids: CSARGFSGNEQFF. CDR3 sequence (DNA): TGCAGTGCTCGTGGGTTTTCGGGCAATGAGCAGTTCTTC. The V gene is TRBV20-1, the J gene TRBJ2-1, with D unclear. Germline CDR1 DFQATT, CDR2 SNEGSKA (reference sequence). This CDR3 region has 13 residues. V lost 5 bases, J lost 6 bases, and 14 bases lay in between.

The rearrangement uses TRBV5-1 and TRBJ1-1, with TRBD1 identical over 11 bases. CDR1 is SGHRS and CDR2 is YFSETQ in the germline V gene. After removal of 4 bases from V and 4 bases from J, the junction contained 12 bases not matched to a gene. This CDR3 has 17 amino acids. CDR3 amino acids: CASSREGTGGGSTEAFF. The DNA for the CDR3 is TGCGCCAGCAGCCGGGAGGGGACAGGGGGAGGGAGCACTGAAGCTTTCTTT.

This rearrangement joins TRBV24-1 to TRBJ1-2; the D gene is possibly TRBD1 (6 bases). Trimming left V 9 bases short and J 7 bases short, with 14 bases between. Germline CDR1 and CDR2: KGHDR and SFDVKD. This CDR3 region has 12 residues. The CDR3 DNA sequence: TGTGCCACCTCAGGAGGGGGGACTGGCTACACCTTC. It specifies CATSGGGTGYTF.